This entry lists 27 T cell receptor beta chains sequenced from one sample in a study of shared clonotypes between healthy human individuals (dated by TCRdb to the early 2020s). Libraries came from the immunoSEQ multiplex PCR assay. Held by TCRdb, this immuneACCESS table contains in-frame sequences only and omits some clones. Under half of the omission traces to an unresolved V gene where checked; the cause of the rest is unknown. This sample comprises more than 200,000 clones, 50% to 75% of them detected only once. The ten most abundant clones make up approximately 10% of the sample. Sequenced sample: memory CD4+ T cells sorted from blood. The cell subset or site label of this sample denotes: CD45RA-negative fraction. The receptors stem from a young man in good health.

The rearrangement joins TRBV7-2 to TRBJ2-1; perhaps TRBD2 as D (5 bases). CDR1 is SGHTA, CDR2 FQGNSA, per germline. The CDR3 consists of 12 residues. Trimming removed 4 bases from V and 10 bases from J, with 11 bases in between. The CDR3 nucleotides read TGTGCCAGCAGCTCGATAGGAGGCGAGCAGTTCTTC. Its protein product is CASSSIGGEQFF.

This clone was counted only a few times. This chain joins TRBV10-1 and TRBJ2-7; D perhaps matches TRBD1 (6 bases). The germline gives CDR1 WNHNN, CDR2 SYGVQD (reference sequence). V was cut by 8 bases and J by 6 bases, with 20 bases left in between. The CDR3 consists of 14 residues. DNA for the CDR3: TGCGCCAGCCCCAGAGCAGGGGAAGAGGGCGAGCAGTACTTC. It is translated as CASPRAGEEGEQYF.

The genes are TRBV5-1 and TRBJ2-2; D gene ambiguous. The germline V and J ends were trimmed by 0 bases and 6 bases, with 9 bases remaining between them. Germline-derived CDR1 and CDR2 are SGHRS and YFSETQ. The length of the CDR3 is 14 residues. Here the CDR3 reads CASSLAGPPGELFF. CDR3 bases: TGCGCCAGCAGCTTGGCCGGCCCCCCCGGGGAGCTGTTTTTT.

The J gene is TRBJ2-2, the V gene TRBV23-1; tentatively, D is TRBD1 (6 bases). TRBV23-1 is an open reading frame, and its role is uncertain. The V end lost 1 base, the J end lost 4 bases, and 10 bases lay between the germline ends. CDR3 length equals 15 residues. CDR3 in DNA: TGCGCCAGCAGTCAATGGACAGACCCCACCGGGGAGCTGTTTTTT. Translating it yields CASSQWTDPTGELFF.

The V call is TRBV10-3, the J call TRBJ2-1, with 7 bases lining up with TRBD2. This CDR3 contains 13 residues. From germline, CDR1 is ENHRY and CDR2 SYGVKD. The ends lost 11 bases at V and 5 bases at J; junction bases unmatched: 9. In nucleotides, the CDR3 is TGTGCCCACGCCGGGACTATGAACAATGAGCAGTTCTTC. This gives the protein CAHAGTMNNEQFF.

In this sample, this clone turned up a few times. This chain uses TRBV4-3 with TRBJ2-3; D gene uncertain. CDR1 is LGHNA, CDR2 YSLEER, per germline. The CDR3 extends over 17 amino acids. V gave up 0 bases and J gave up 2 bases, with 15 bases separating them. In DNA, the CDR3 is TGCGCCAGCAGCCAAGACCTGGGTTTACTCTTCACAGATACGCAGTATTTT. It is translated as CASSQDLGLLFTDTQYF.

V is TRBV6-1 and J is TRBJ2-7; TRBD2 matches at 11 bases. The V and J ends lost 2 bases and 5 bases, in that order; junction bases with no gene match: 5. The CDR3 covers 15 residues. CDR1 and CDR2 from the germline V gene are MNHNS and SASEGT. CDR3 protein: CASSELASGRNEQYF. The CDR3, as DNA: TGTGCCAGCAGTGAATTGGCTAGCGGGAGGAACGAGCAGTACTTC.

This clone was counted only a few times. The same CDR3 can be traced to other DNA sequences in this sample. The rearrangement links TRBV7-8 to TRBJ2-1; the D gene is possibly TRBD1 (5 bases). V was clipped by 1 base and J by 7 bases, with 8 bases between them. This CDR3 contains 13 residues. Germline lookup yields CDR1 SGHVS and CDR2 FQNEAQ. The chain's CDR3 is CASSLGRANEQFF. Here the CDR3 DNA reads TGTGCCAGCAGCTTAGGCAGGGCAAATGAGCAGTTCTTC.

V and J are TRBV5-1 and TRBJ2-2, with 7 nucleotides matching TRBD2. The germline V gene has CDR1 SGHRS and CDR2 YFSETQ. Germline trimming cut 3 bases from V and 2 bases from J; bases unmatched to any gene: 7. There are 16 residues in the CDR3. CDR3 sequence reads: CASSWASGTNTGELFF. CDR3 DNA: TGCGCCAGCAGCTGGGCTAGCGGAACAAACACCGGGGAGCTGTTTTTT.

The rearrangement uses TRBV6-5 and TRBJ1-1; a weak D match, TRBD1 (5 bases). The CDR3 has 16 amino acids. V was clipped by 0 bases and J by 3 bases, with 14 bases between them. Per the germline V gene, CDR1 is MNHEY and CDR2 is SVGAGI. In DNA form, the CDR3 reads TGTGCCAGCAGTTACTCGCCCAGGGCTTCGGACACTGAAGCTTTCTTT. It is translated as CASSYSPRASDTEAFF.

The CDR3 protein is CASGTGVNTEAFF. In DNA form, the CDR3 reads TGTGCCAGTGGAACAGGGGTGAACACTGAAGCTTTCTTT. V is TRBV6-1 and J is TRBJ1-1; 7 positions agree with TRBD1. Per the germline V gene, CDR1 is MNHNS and CDR2 is SASEGT. The CDR3 has 13 residues. J lost 0 bases, V lost 9 bases, and 4 bases had no gene match.

The chain couples TRBV2 to TRBJ1-1, with 9 bases aligning to TRBD1. V was pared by 4 bases and J by 5 bases, with 5 bases of the junction left unmatched. The CDR3 runs to 14 residues. Germline V lookup: CDR1 SNHLY, CDR2 FYNNEI. CDR3: CASSVTGGRTEAFF. The CDR3 DNA sequence: TGTGCCAGCAGTGTGACAGGGGGGAGAACTGAAGCTTTCTTT.

This clone was counted only a few times. Here the CDR3 DNA reads TGTGCCAGCAGCATGGACAGGCCCTACGAGCAGTACTTC. This codes for CASSMDRPYEQYF. The chain carries TRBV7-8 and TRBJ2-7, with 7 bases aligning to TRBD1. The ends lost 5 bases at V and 2 bases at J; junction bases unmatched: 3. CDR1 is SGHVS and CDR2 is FQNEAQ in the germline V gene. CDR3 length: 13 residues.

J is TRBJ2-2 and V is TRBV29-1, with a tentative D call TRBD2 (6 bases). Germline V gene data show CDR1 as SQVTM and CDR2 as ANQGSEA. Trimming took off 4 bases at V and 1 base at J, with 10 bases between the two ends. CDR3 length equals 14 residues. The CDR3 DNA follows: TGCAGCGTTGGGGACTGGGGGAACACCGGGGAGCTGTTTTTT. This codes for CSVGDWGNTGELFF.

This chain links TRBV28 with TRBJ1-2; a possible D gene is TRBD1 (5 bases). Trimming pared 4 bases from V and 4 bases from J, leaving 13 bases between. Per germline, CDR1 MDHEN and CDR2 SYDVKM. CDR3 length: 14 residues. The CDR3 nucleotides are TGTGCCAGCAGTTCCTCCGACAGAATCTATGGCTACACCTTC. Translated: CASSSSDRIYGYTF.

A few counts support this clone. This rearrangement joins TRBV19 to TRBJ1-1, with TRBD1 as a possible D gene (5 bases). This CDR3 has 15 residues. Germline values: CDR1 LNHDA, CDR2 SQIVND (reference sequence). The V and J ends lost 5 bases and 5 bases respectively, with 18 bases between them. The CDR3 reads CASSSNSPGGTEAFF. As DNA, the CDR3 is TGTGCCAGTAGTTCCAACTCCCCGGGGGGGACTGAAGCTTTCTTT.

CDR3 DNA sequence: TGTGCCAGCCGGACTAGCGGGGTCTACGAGCAGTACTTC. This codes for CASRTSGVYEQYF. This chain uses TRBV2 with TRBJ2-7; TRBD2 matches 12 bases. Germline V CDR1 and CDR2: SNHLY, FYNNEI. The CDR3 has 13 residues. Trimming at V came to 8 bases and at J to 3 bases, leaving 2 bases not matched to a gene.

This clone was found a few times. V gene TRBV7-2 combines with J gene TRBJ1-5; D gene ambiguous. This CDR3 spans 15 amino acids. Germline CDR1 reads SGHTA; CDR2 reads FQGNSA. V shed 1 base and J shed 4 bases, with 11 bases lying between them. CDR3 residues: CASSLVGVGNQPQHF. CDR3 nucleotide sequence: TGTGCCAGCAGCTTAGTCGGGGTCGGAAATCAGCCCCAGCATTTT.

The sample holds many counts of this clone. The chain uses TRBV6-6 and TRBJ1-1; possible D gene TRBD1, 6 bases. This CDR3 comprises 13 residues. The germline V gene encodes CDR1 MNHNY and CDR2 SVGAGI (reference sequence). With 2 bases removed from V and 6 bases from J, the gap between germline ends came to 10 bases. The CDR3 nucleotides read TGTGCCAGCAGTTACCTAGGGGGATCTGAAGCTTTCTTT. Its translation: CASSYLGGSEAFF.

This chain joins TRBV5-1 and TRBJ2-7, with 11 bases that match TRBD2. Germline V gives CDR1 SGHRS, CDR2 YFSETQ. The V and J ends lost 7 bases and 7 bases, in that order; junction bases with no gene match: 13. The CDR3 runs to 15 residues. CDR3 residues: CASAATSGSVREQYF. The DNA for the CDR3 is TGCGCCAGCGCGGCTACTAGCGGGAGTGTTCGGGAGCAGTACTTC.

As to this clone: Additional DNA sequences in this sample encode the identical CDR3. V usage is TRBV18 and J usage is TRBJ2-3, with D tentatively TRBD1 or TRBD2 (5 bases each). Germline lookup yields CDR1 KGHSH and CDR2 LQKENI. V lost 3 bases, J lost 0 bases, and 10 bases lay in between. CDR3 length: 15 residues. CDR3 region: CASSPQGPSTDTQYF. The DNA for the CDR3 is TGTGCCAGCTCACCTCAGGGACCCAGCACAGATACGCAGTATTTT.

The chain links TRBV11-2 to TRBJ2-7; TRBD2 matches at 9 bases. Germline CDR1 SGHAT, CDR2 FQNNGV. The ends lost 1 base at V and 3 bases at J; junction bases unmatched: 7. There are 16 residues in the CDR3. DNA for the CDR3: TGTGCCAGCAGCTTAGTGCGCGGGAGGGCCATCTACGAGCAGTACTTC. This encodes CASSLVRGRAIYEQYF.

The chain joins TRBV5-4 to TRBJ2-3; 14 bases align to TRBD2. CDR3 length: 16 amino acids. Germline V gene sequence: CDR1 SGHNT, CDR2 YYREEE (reference sequence). The ends lost 3 bases at V and 4 bases at J; junction bases unmatched: 4. The DNA of the CDR3 is TGTGCCAGCAGCTGGGGACTAGCGGGAGCATCAGATACGCAGTATTTT. Residues: CASSWGLAGASDTQYF.

This clone was recorded only once. CDR3 sequence reads: CASSLGGTGTYEQYF. CDR3 in DNA: TGCGCCAGCAGCTTGGGCGGGACGGGAACCTACGAGCAGTACTTC. V usage is TRBV5-1 and J usage is TRBJ2-7; possibly TRBD2 for D (6 bases). Trimming removed 0 bases from V and 2 bases from J, with 12 bases in between. CDR1 SGHRS and CDR2 YFSETQ come from the germline V gene. The CDR3 covers 15 residues.

This chain links TRBV28 with TRBJ1-1, with D perhaps matching TRBD1 (6 bases). Germline V lookup: CDR1 MDHEN, CDR2 SYDVKM. V lost 11 bases and J lost 6, with 19 bases in between. This CDR3 spans 13 amino acids. This chain's CDR3 is CAGTPGGHSEAFF. CDR3 sequence (DNA): TGTGCCGGAACTCCCGGGGGGCACTCTGAAGCTTTCTTT.

This clone was counted only a few times. The chain links TRBV7-9 to TRBJ1-1; 8 bases fit TRBD1. Germline V gives CDR1 SEHNR, CDR2 FQNEAQ (reference sequence). V shed 5 bases, J shed 0 bases, and the junction held 5 bases outside the gene matches. The CDR3 spans 15 residues. The CDR3 sequence is CASSARQGMNTEAFF. The CDR3 nucleotides read TGTGCCAGCAGCGCAAGACAGGGGATGAACACTGAAGCTTTCTTT.

The V call is TRBV14, the J call TRBJ2-2; a possible D gene is TRBD1 (6 bases). Looked up from germline, CDR1 is SGHDN and CDR2 is FVKESK. This CDR3 region has 14 residues. The V and J ends lost 6 bases and 8 bases respectively, with 16 bases between them. The CDR3 spells CASRKDSLRGELFF. For the CDR3, the DNA is TGTGCCAGCAGGAAGGACAGCCTAAGGGGGGAGCTGTTTTTT.